This T cell receptor (beta chain) originates from a study of vaccination and CD4 T cells after COVID-19. This clonotype was found once. The antigen is not known. Researchers used the Oncomine TCR Beta short-read assay to sequence DNA from cultured CD4+ T cells. TCRdb re-called the PCR reads with MiXCR, one entry per CDR3 protein. The sample lists about 7,300 distinct CDR3 sequences; roughly 35% were seen once. Treatment in this sample: roughly 11-day PBMC culture with coronavirus spike peptide pools or control peptides (ViraFEST assay). Before the COVID-19 pandemic (2011-2018), CD4+ T cells were obtained from the unexposed donor. The receptor comes from a human donor in good health. Input material: CD4+ T cells from blood, cultured in vitro.

This CDR3 reads CSVNEQLTGELFF. CDR3 nucleotide sequence: TGCAGCGTTAACGAGCAACTCACCGGGGAGCTGTTTTTT. This chain connects TRBV29-1 to TRBJ2-2; D ambiguous. The germline V and J ends were trimmed by 5 bases and 4 bases, with 11 bases remaining between them. The CDR3 is 13 amino acids. The germline CDR1 and CDR2 sequences are SQVTM and ANQGSEA.